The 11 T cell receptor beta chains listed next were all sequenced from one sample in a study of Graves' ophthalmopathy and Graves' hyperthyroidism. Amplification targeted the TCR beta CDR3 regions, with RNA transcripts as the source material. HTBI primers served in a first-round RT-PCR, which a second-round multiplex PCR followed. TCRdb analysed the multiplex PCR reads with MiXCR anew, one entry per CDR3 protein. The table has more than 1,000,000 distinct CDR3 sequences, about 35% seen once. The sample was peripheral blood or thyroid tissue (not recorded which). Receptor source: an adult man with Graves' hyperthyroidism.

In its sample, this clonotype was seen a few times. The DNA of the CDR3 is TGTGCCAGCAGCTCGGATCGCCTAGCGTCGGTTGGGACCCAGTACTTC. It yields the protein CASSSDRLASVGTQYF. The chain recombines TRBV7-6 with TRBJ2-5, with D possibly TRBD2 on 6 matching bases. Trimming took 4 bases from V and 7 from J, leaving 22 bases between them. CDR1 SGHVS and CDR2 FNYEAQ come from the germline V gene. The CDR3 runs to 16 residues.

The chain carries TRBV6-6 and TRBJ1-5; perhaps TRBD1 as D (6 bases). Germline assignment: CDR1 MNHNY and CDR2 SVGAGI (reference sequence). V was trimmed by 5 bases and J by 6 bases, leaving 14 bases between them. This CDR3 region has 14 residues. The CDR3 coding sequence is TGTGCCAGCAGTGAATCCGGGGGCGCTCAGCCCCAGCATTTT. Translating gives CASSESGGAQPQHF.

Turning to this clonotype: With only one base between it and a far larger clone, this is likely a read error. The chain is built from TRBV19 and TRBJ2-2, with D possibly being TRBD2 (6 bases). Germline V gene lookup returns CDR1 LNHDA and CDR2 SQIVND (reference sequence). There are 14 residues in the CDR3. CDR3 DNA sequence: TGTGCCAGTAGTCCTCGCGTAAACACCGGGGGGCTGTTTTTT. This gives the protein CASSPRVNTGGLFF.

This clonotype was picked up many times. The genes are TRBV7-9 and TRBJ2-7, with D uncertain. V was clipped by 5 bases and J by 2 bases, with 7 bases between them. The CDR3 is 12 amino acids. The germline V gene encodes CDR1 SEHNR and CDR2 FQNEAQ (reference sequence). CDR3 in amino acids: CASSRSPYEQYF. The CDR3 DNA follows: TGTGCCAGCAGCCGGAGCCCCTACGAGCAGTACTTC.

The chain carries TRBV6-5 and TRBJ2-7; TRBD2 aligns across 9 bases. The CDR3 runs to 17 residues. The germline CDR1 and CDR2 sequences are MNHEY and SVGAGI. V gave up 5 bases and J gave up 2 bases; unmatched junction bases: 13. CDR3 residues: CASSRGSGGGRAYEQYF. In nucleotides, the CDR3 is TGTGCCAGCAGTAGAGGCTCCGGGGGCGGGAGGGCCTACGAGCAGTACTTC.

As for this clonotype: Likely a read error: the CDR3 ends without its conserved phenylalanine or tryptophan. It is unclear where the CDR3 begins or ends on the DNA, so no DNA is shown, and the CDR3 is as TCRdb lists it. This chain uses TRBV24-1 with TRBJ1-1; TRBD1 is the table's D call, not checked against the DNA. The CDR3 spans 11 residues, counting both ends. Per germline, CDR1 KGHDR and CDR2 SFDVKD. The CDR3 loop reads CATSDSGQGLS.

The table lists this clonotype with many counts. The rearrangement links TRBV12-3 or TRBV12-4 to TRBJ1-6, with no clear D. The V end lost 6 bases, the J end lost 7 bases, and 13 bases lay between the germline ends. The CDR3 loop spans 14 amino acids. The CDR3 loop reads CASSLGPRNSPLHF. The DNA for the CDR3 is TGTGCCAGCAGCTTGGGTCCCAGAAATTCACCCCTCCACTTT.

The CDR3 sequence: CASSFPEGSQQYF. The CDR3 DNA sequence: TGTGCCAGCAGCTTCCCGGAGGGAAGTCAGCAGTACTTC. This chain connects TRBV7-9 to TRBJ2-7, with a weak D call TRBD2 (6 bases). From germline, CDR1 is SEHNR and CDR2 FQNEAQ (reference sequence). The CDR3 has 13 residues. The ends were cut back, 3 bases at V and 8 bases at J, with 14 bases in the middle.

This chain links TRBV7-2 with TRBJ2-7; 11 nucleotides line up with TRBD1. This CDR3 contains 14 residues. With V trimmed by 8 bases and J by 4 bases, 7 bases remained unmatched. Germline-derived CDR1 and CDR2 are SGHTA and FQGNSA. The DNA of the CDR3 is TGTGCCAGCTTTAGGACAGGGGGCACATACGAGCAGTACTTC. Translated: CASFRTGGTYEQYF.

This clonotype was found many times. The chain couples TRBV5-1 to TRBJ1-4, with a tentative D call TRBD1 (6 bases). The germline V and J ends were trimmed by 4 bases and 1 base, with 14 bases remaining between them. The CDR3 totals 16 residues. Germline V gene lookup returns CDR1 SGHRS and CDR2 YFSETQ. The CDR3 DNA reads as TGCGCCAGCAGCGGCAGGGGAGTGGAAACTAATGAAAAACTGTTTTTT. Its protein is CASSGRGVETNEKLFF.

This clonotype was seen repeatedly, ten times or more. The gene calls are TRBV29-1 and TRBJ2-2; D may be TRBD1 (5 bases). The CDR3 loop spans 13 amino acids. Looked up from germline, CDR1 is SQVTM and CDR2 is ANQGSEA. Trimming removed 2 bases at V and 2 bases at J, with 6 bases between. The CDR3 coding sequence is TGCAGCGTTGAAACAGGAAACACCGGGGAGCTGTTTTTT. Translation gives CSVETGNTGELFF.